Presented here are 26 T cell receptor beta chains from one specimen sequenced in a study of Graves' ophthalmopathy and Graves' hyperthyroidism. The TCR beta CDR3 regions underwent amplification from RNA transcripts. After a first-round RT-PCR with HTBI primers, a second-round multiplex PCR was run. TCRdb reprocessed the multiplex PCR reads via MiXCR and lists one record per CDR3 protein. The profile shows roughly 400,000 distinct CDR3 sequences, approximately 18% of them singletons. The sample comprised peripheral blood. The receptor set was obtained from an adult woman with stable Graves' hyperthyroidism.

This clonotype was recorded at least ten times. V is TRBV11-1 and J is TRBJ1-5; D perhaps matches TRBD1 (5 bases). Trimming removed 3 bases from V and 3 bases from J, with 15 bases in between. Per germline, CDR1 SGHAT and CDR2 FQDESV (reference sequence). The CDR3 is made up of 16 amino acids. CDR3: CASSLVQGRNNQPQHF. The DNA for the CDR3 is TGTGCCAGCAGCTTGGTTCAGGGAAGGAACAATCAGCCCCAGCATTTT.

Ten or more counts support this clonotype. V and J are TRBV20-1 and TRBJ2-5; D is undetermined. Germline assignment: CDR1 DFQATT and CDR2 SNEGSKA (reference sequence). This CDR3 comprises 13 residues. V was clipped by 0 bases and J by 4 bases, with 9 bases between them. CDR3 in DNA: TGCAGTGCTAGAGACCTTTTCCGAGAGACCCAGTACTTC. Encoded protein: CSARDLFRETQYF.

Comments on this clonotype: This may be a read error: a much more frequent sequence differs by one nucleotide. The V and J genes are TRBV30 and TRBJ2-7; perhaps D is TRBD1 or TRBD2 (5 bases each). Looked up from germline, CDR1 is GTSNPN and CDR2 is SVGIG (reference sequence). The CDR3 length is 14 residues. The CDR3 protein is CARSAGTETYEQYF. The CDR3, as DNA: TGTGCCAGGAGTGCCGGGACCGAGACCTACGAGCAGTACTTC.

This clonotype was counted a few times. The V and J genes are TRBV3-1 and TRBJ2-7; 12 nucleotides align to TRBD2. Germline V CDR1 and CDR2: LGHDT, YNNKEL (reference sequence). V lost 4 bases and J lost 5; bases outside the gene matches: 9. The CDR3 contains 16 residues. The CDR3 region has the DNA TGTGCCAGCAGCCTCCAGACTAGCGGGAGTATCAACGAGCAGTACTTC. It encodes CASSLQTSGSINEQYF.

Ten or more counts support this clonotype. This chain links TRBV28 with TRBJ1-2; 10 nucleotides line up with TRBD1. The CDR3 has 15 residues. Germline V gene sequence: CDR1 MDHEN, CDR2 SYDVKM. V gave up 5 bases and J gave up 4 bases; unmatched junction bases: 7. DNA for the CDR3: TGTGCCAGCAGTCCCCAGGACAGGGGGTCCTATGGCTACACCTTC. The encoded protein is CASSPQDRGSYGYTF.

Ten or more counts support this clonotype. The chain has TRBV6-2 or TRBV6-3 and TRBJ2-5; TRBD2 agrees at 9 bases. The germline CDR1 and CDR2 sequences are MNHEY and SVGEGT. The junction had 6 bases not matched to a gene; V was cut back by 2 bases and J by 5 bases. The CDR3 has 15 amino acids. The CDR3 region is CASSYRLAGIETQYF. CDR3 nucleotides: TGTGCCAGCAGTTACCGGCTAGCGGGGATCGAGACCCAGTACTTC.

The rearrangement joins TRBV12-3 or TRBV12-4 to TRBJ1-1; D possibly corresponds to TRBD1 (6 bases). Between the trimmed V and J ends, which lost 7 bases and 3 bases, there was a span of 15 bases. This CDR3 comprises 14 residues. In nucleotides, the CDR3 is TGTGCCAGCACCATGGGGGGCCGTGACACTGAAGCTTTCTTT. This translates into CASTMGGRDTEAFF.

This clonotype was detected many times. The chain has TRBV14 and TRBJ2-7, with unresolved D. The CDR3 runs to 12 residues. Germline V lookup: CDR1 SGHDN, CDR2 FVKESK. V shed 1 base and J shed 4 bases, with 5 bases lying between them. This CDR3 reads CASSQGNYEQYF. The CDR3 DNA reads as TGTGCCAGCAGCCAAGGCAATTACGAGCAGTACTTC.

This clonotype appeared many times. J is TRBJ1-2 and V is TRBV6-5; D gene uncertain. Between the trimmed V and J ends, which lost 0 bases and 3 bases, there was a span of 17 bases. The CDR3 is 17 amino acids. CDR1 and CDR2 from the germline V gene are MNHEY and SVGAGI. The CDR3 DNA sequence: TGTGCCAGCAGTTACTCCCCGTGGCGAACAGATTACTATGGCTACACCTTC. This sequence encodes CASSYSPWRTDYYGYTF.

This clonotype showed up many times. The genes are TRBV4-1 and TRBJ2-7, with a weak D call TRBD1 (6 bases). Germline V gene data show CDR1 as MGHRA and CDR2 as YSYEKL. The CDR3 contains 13 residues. Trimming took off 0 bases at V and 6 bases at J, with 9 bases between the two ends. The CDR3 region has the DNA TGCGCCAGCAGCCAAGATCGACAGGCCGAGCAGTACTTC. Encoded protein: CASSQDRQAEQYF.

This clonotype was recorded many times. The chain employs TRBV10-2 and TRBJ2-2; no firm D call. The germline CDR1 and CDR2 sequences are WSHSY and SAAADI. The CDR3 is 16 residues long. V was pared by 0 bases and J by 1 base, with 9 bases between. For the CDR3, the DNA is TGCGCCAGCAGTGAGTCGAGGCGGTTGAACACCGGGGAGCTGTTTTTT. Its protein product is CASSESRRLNTGELFF.

The rearrangement joins TRBV6-2 or TRBV6-3 to TRBJ2-5; D possibly uses TRBD1 or TRBD2 (5 bases each). Per the germline V gene, CDR1 is MNHEY and CDR2 is SVGEGT. V was clipped by 0 bases and J by 3 bases, with 14 bases between them. The length of the CDR3 is 16 residues. CDR3 loop: CASSYSGQGREETQYF. In nucleotides, the CDR3 is TGTGCCAGCAGTTACTCGGGGCAGGGACGGGAAGAGACCCAGTACTTC.

This clonotype was observed many times. At one end, the junction sequence differs from germline, possibly due to a read error. The chain uses TRBV19 and TRBJ2-7; no reliable D call. Germline assignment: CDR1 LNHDA and CDR2 SQIVND (reference sequence). The CDR3 runs 13 residues. The CDR3 here is CASSNLLNYEQCF. The CDR3, as DNA: TGTGCCAGTAGTAATCTACTTAACTACGAGCAGTGCTTC.

This clonotype has ten or more counts. The chain carries TRBV10-2 and TRBJ2-7, with no clear D. The CDR3 is 16 residues long. CDR1 is WSHSY and CDR2 is SAAADI in the germline V gene. With 3 bases removed from V and 4 bases from J, the gap between germline ends came to 19 bases. The CDR3 region has the DNA TGCGCCAGCAGTGATCCCAGGTCCGCACGCATTTACGAGCAGTACTTC. This gives the protein CASSDPRSARIYEQYF.

This clonotype was observed at least ten times. This chain uses TRBV20-1 with TRBJ1-2; 8 nucleotides line up with TRBD1. The junction had 9 bases not matched to a gene; V was cut back by 2 bases and J by 1 base. The CDR3 covers 16 residues. Germline CDR1 and CDR2: DFQATT and SNEGSKA (reference sequence). The CDR3 DNA reads TGCAGTGCTAGACCAAACGGACAGGGTGATAACTATGGCTACACCTTC. Translating it yields CSARPNGQGDNYGYTF.

This chain connects TRBV4-1 to TRBJ2-7, with D perhaps being TRBD1 or TRBD2 (6 bases each). Germline V gene sequence: CDR1 MGHRA, CDR2 YSYEKL. Trimming left V 3 bases short and J 5 bases short, with 29 bases between. This CDR3 has 19 amino acids. In DNA form, the CDR3 reads TGCGCCAGCAGCCATCCCGGTGGGGGGCGAAGGCGCGCGGGGAACGAGCAGTACTTC. Translated: CASSHPGGGRRRAGNEQYF.

This clonotype was seen repeatedly, ten times or more. One junction end disagrees with the germline gene, perhaps due to a read error. The V call is TRBV12-3 or TRBV12-4, the J call TRBJ2-4; 7 positions agree with TRBD2. The CDR3 has 16 residues. DNA of the CDR3: TGTGCCAGCAGTCCCCCGGGAGGCGGGCCCAAAAACATTAAGTACTTC. Amino acid sequence: CASSPPGGGPKNIKYF.

This clonotype was recorded many times. This chain connects TRBV28 to TRBJ1-5; D gene uncertain. This CDR3 is 12 amino acids long. The germline CDR1 and CDR2 sequences are MDHEN and SYDVKM. V was clipped by 6 bases and J by 6 bases, with 9 bases between them. CDR3 amino acids: CASSLMVQPQHF. In nucleotides, the CDR3 is TGTGCCAGCAGCCTTATGGTTCAGCCCCAGCATTTT.

This clonotype was counted ten times or more. The chain combines TRBV12-3 or TRBV12-4 with TRBJ1-5, with a tentative D call TRBD1 (6 bases). This CDR3 region has 16 residues. The V and J ends lost 5 bases and 0 bases respectively, with 14 bases between them. The CDR3 DNA reads as TGTGCCAGCAGTACAGGGCGTCCTTATAGCAATCAGCCCCAGCATTTT. Residues: CASSTGRPYSNQPQHF.

This clonotype was seen a single time. The chain links TRBV20-1 to TRBJ2-7; 16 nucleotides match TRBD2. Germline V CDR1 and CDR2: DFQATT, SNEGSKA (reference sequence). CDR3 length: 16 residues. The J segment lost 7 bases and the V segment lost 6 bases, leaving 12 bases of the junction unmatched. In DNA, the CDR3 is TGCAGTGCAGGGACTAGCGGGGGGGGATTCTTACGGGAGCAGTACTTC. It translates to CSAGTSGGGFLREQYF.

This chain uses TRBV30 with TRBJ2-5; 9 bases align to TRBD2. Trimming took 0 bases from V and 1 from J; bases not matched to a gene: 6. Per the germline V gene, CDR1 is GTSNPN and CDR2 is SVGIG (reference sequence). This CDR3 has 16 residues. As DNA, the CDR3 is TGTGCCTGGAGTGTCTGGAGCGGGGGGATCCAAGAGACCCAGTACTTC. Translating it yields CAWSVWSGGIQETQYF.

This clonotype was seen repeatedly, ten times or more. The CDR3 bases are TGCAGTGCTAACAGGGGAGGGGAGACCCAGTACTTC. It translates to CSANRGGETQYF. The rearrangement links TRBV20-1 to TRBJ2-5; D tentatively fits TRBD1 or TRBD2 (7 bases each). Looked up from germline, CDR1 is DFQATT and CDR2 is SNEGSKA (reference sequence). The CDR3 covers 12 residues. Trimming took 4 bases from V and 5 from J, leaving 11 bases between them.

This clonotype has ten or more counts. The rearrangement links TRBV2 to TRBJ2-5, with D perhaps TRBD2 (5 bases). CDR3 length equals 13 residues. V was pared by 8 bases and J by 5 bases, with 15 bases between. Germline CDR1 is SNHLY and CDR2 is FYNNEI. This CDR3 is CASGLSTWETQYF. The CDR3 nucleotides read TGTGCCAGCGGACTCAGCACGTGGGAGACCCAGTACTTC.

This clonotype was picked up many times. CDR3 sequence reads: CASSSTVTQYF. As DNA, the CDR3 is TGTGCCAGCAGTTCCACGGTCACGCAGTATTTT. This rearrangement joins TRBV12-3 or TRBV12-4 to TRBJ2-3, with D unclear. V was pared by 4 bases and J by 9 bases, with 8 bases between. The CDR3 is 11 amino acids.

This clonotype was detected only a few times. The chain links TRBV27 to TRBJ1-1, with D possibly TRBD1 on 5 matching bases. The germline CDR1 and CDR2 sequences are MNHEY and SMNVEV (reference sequence). The V end was cut by 5 bases, the J end by 0 bases, with 19 bases between. CDR3 size: 17 residues. The CDR3 DNA reads TGTGCCAGCAGTGCCCAGCCGGGACGGGAGGTGAACACTGAAGCTTTCTTT. It codes for CASSAQPGREVNTEAFF.

In this sample, this clonotype turned up many times. The chain has TRBV6-2 or TRBV6-3 and TRBJ2-2, with D perhaps TRBD1 or TRBD2 (5 bases each). V was cut by 7 bases and J by 6 bases, with 12 bases left in between. Germline V gives CDR1 MNHEY, CDR2 SVGEGT. CDR3 length: 13 amino acids. The CDR3 coding sequence is TGTGCCAGCACCTGGGGGAGCGCCGGGGAGCTGTTTTTT. Translation gives CASTWGSAGELFF.